This TCR beta chain was profiled in a study of T-cell memory formation after mild COVID-19. Study information: TCR clustering was largely donor specific.

Study-wide findings and caveats: Day 15 to 85 contractors were CD4/CD8 balanced; later expanders leaned CD4+. Shrinking CD4+ clones resided mostly in CM and EM, and CD8+ ones in EMRA.

Constant-segment primers and 5'RACE yielded cDNA libraries for TCR alpha and TCR beta, each carrying sample barcodes and UMIs. Using its own MiXCR run on the 5' RACE reads, TCRdb lists one record per CDR3 protein. The sample comprises about 340,000 distinct CDR3 sequences, 15% to 20% of which are singletons, and 20% to 25% rests with the top ten. V was pared by 3 bases and J by 5 bases, with 13 bases between. This CDR3 contains 14 residues. This clonotype was counted a few times. What it binds is unknown. The receptor was isolated from a young man who had mild COVID-19 (a few samples of this study predate the infection). Cell type and time point are not known. The sample consisted of PBMCs or a T cell subset sorted from them (not recorded which). The V call is TRBV12-3 or TRBV12-4, the J call TRBJ2-5, with D perhaps matching TRBD1 or TRBD2 (5 bases each). CDR3 in amino acids: CASSLGPMGETQYF. The CDR3 region has the DNA TGTGCCAGCAGTTTGGGACCGATGGGCGAGACCCAGTACTTC.